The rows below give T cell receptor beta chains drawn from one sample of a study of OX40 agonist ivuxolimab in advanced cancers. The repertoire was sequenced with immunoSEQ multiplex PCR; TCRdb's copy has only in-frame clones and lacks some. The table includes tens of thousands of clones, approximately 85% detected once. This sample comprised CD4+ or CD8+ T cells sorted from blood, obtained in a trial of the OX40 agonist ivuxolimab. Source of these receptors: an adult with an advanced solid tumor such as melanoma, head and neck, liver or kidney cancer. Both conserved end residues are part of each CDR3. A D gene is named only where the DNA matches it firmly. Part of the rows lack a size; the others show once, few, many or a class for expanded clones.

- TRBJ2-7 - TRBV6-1 CASSSELRYEQYF TGTGCCAGCAGCTCAGAGCTAAGGTACGAGCAGTACTTC
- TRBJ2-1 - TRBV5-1 CASSFGESSYNEQFF TGCGCCAGCAGCTTCGGGGAGAGCTCCTACAATGAGCAGTTCTTC
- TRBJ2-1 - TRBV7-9 CASSAKTRDEQFF TGTGCCAGCAGCGCGAAAACTAGGGATGAGCAGTTCTTC
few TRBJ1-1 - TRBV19 CASSIQDLNTEAFF TGTGCCAGTAGTATACAAGATCTAAACACTGAAGCTTTCTTT
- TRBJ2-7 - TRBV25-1 CASSEWGSSSYEQYF TGTGCCAGCAGTGAATGGGGCAGTAGCTCCTACGAGCAGTACTTC
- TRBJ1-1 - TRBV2 CASIKGEAFF TGTGCCAGCATCAAGGGTGAAGCTTTCTTT
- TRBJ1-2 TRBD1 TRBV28 CASSPLRTGNGYTF TGTGCCAGCAGTCCCTTACGGACAGGGAATGGCTACACCTTC
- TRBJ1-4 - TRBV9 CASSVTVNEKLFF TGTGCCAGCAGCGTAACAGTTAATGAAAAACTGTTTTTT
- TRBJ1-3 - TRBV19 CASSMAGNTIYF TGTGCCAGTAGTATGGCCGGAAACACCATATATTTT
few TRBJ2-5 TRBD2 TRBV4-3 CASSQDLPGLAETQYF TGCGCCAGCAGCCAAGATCTACCGGGACTAGCGGAGACCCAGTACTTC
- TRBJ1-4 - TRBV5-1 CASSLAGRSLNEKLFF TGCGCCAGCAGCTTGGCAGGACGGAGTCTTAATGAAAAACTGTTTTTT
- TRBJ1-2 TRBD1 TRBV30 CAFDRGYGYTF TGTGCCTTCGACAGGGGATATGGCTACACCTTC
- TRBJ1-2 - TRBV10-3 CAISEHKDIWTYYGYTF TGTGCCATCAGTGAACACAAGGACATCTGGACTTACTATGGCTACACCTTC
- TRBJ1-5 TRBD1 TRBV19 CASSITEGGWQPQHF TGTGCCAGTAGTATAACGGAAGGGGGCTGGCAGCCCCAGCATTTT
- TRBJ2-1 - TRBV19 CASSFTGGAYNEQFF TGTGCCAGTAGCTTTACAGGGGGGGCCTACAATGAGCAGTTCTTC
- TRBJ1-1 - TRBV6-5 CASSLGPGTEAFF TGTGCCAGCAGTCTGGGGCCGGGGACTGAAGCTTTCTTT
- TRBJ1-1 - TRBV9 CASSVGTGNTEAFF TGTGCCAGCAGCGTCGGGACGGGGAACACTGAAGCTTTCTTT
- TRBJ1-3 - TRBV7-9 CASSPGTGAGASGNTIYF TGTGCCAGCAGCCCTGGGACGGGGGCCGGGGCCTCTGGAAACACCATATATTTT
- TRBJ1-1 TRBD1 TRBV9 CASSVMTGNSEAFF TGTGCCAGCAGCGTAATGACAGGGAACTCTGAAGCTTTCTTT
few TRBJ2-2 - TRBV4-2 CASSQATGNTGELFF TGTGCCAGCAGCCAAGCAACAGGGAACACCGGGGAGCTGTTTTTT
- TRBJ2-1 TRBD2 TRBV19 CASSIAGGLGYTEQFF TGTGCCAGTAGTATAGCGGGAGGACTAGGCTATACTGAGCAGTTCTTC
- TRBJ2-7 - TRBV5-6 CASSSIIKQGYEQYF TGTGCCAGCAGCTCAATTATCAAACAGGGCTACGAGCAGTACTTC
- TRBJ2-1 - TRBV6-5 CASRGGESYNEQFF TGTGCCAGCAGGGGGGGAGAGTCCTACAATGAGCAGTTCTTC
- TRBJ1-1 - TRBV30 CAWSDFPGGNTEAFF TGTGCCTGGAGCGATTTTCCAGGAGGGAACACTGAAGCTTTCTTT
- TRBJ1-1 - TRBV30 CAWNRNTEAFF TGTGCCTGGAACAGGAACACTGAAGCTTTCTTT
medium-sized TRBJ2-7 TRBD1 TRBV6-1 CASSEAVGQPYEQYF TGTGCCAGCAGTGAAGCTGTGGGACAGCCCTACGAGCAGTACTTC
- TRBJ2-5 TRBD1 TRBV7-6 CASSFRQGYQETQYF TGTGCCAGCAGCTTTAGACAGGGGTACCAAGAGACCCAGTACTTC
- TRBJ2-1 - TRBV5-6 CASMIGGSLDNEQFF TGTGCCAGCATGATTGGGGGCAGCCTAGACAATGAGCAGTTCTTC
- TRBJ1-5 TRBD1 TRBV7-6 CASSLETGIGNQPQHF TGTGCCAGCAGCTTGGAGACAGGGATCGGCAATCAGCCCCAGCATTTT
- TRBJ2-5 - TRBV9 CASSVDTKETQYF TGTGCCAGCAGCGTAGATACTAAAGAGACCCAGTACTTC
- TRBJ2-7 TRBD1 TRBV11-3 CASSPPQGDGYEQYF TGTGCCAGCAGCCCCCCGCAGGGGGACGGTTACGAGCAGTACTTC
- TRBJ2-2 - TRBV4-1 CASSQEGGDTGELFF TGCGCCAGCAGCCAAGAAGGGGGGGACACCGGGGAGCTGTTTTTT
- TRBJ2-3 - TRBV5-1 CASSPPTFSSTDTQYF TGCGCCAGCAGCCCTCCTACCTTTTCTAGCACAGATACGCAGTATTTT
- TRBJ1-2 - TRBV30 CAWSVKAAVYGYTF TGTGCCTGGAGTGTAAAGGCAGCGGTCTATGGCTACACCTTC
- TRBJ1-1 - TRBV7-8 CASSSTTGVNTEAFF TGTGCCAGCAGCTCAACGACAGGAGTGAACACTGAAGCTTTCTTT
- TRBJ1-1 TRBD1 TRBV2 CASYTSRGQMNTEAFF TGTGCCAGCTACACAAGCAGGGGGCAGATGAACACTGAAGCTTTCTTT
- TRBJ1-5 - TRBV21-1 CASIPVYNQPQHF TGTGCCAGCATCCCGGTTTACAATCAGCCCCAGCATTTT
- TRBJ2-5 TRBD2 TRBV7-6 CASSLWAGGLKQETQYF TGTGCCAGCAGCTTATGGGCGGGGGGACTCAAACAAGAGACCCAGTACTTC
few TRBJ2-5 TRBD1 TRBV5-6 CASSWGDRVGETQYF TGTGCCAGCAGCTGGGGGGACAGGGTTGGAGAGACCCAGTACTTC
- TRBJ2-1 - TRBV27 CASNPDSGNEQFF TGTGCCAGCAACCCGGACAGCGGCAATGAGCAGTTCTTC
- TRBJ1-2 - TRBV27 CASSLSGGYGYTF TGTGCCAGCAGTTTATCGGGGGGTTATGGCTACACCTTC
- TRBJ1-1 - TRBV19 CASSMGIGLSNTEAFF TGTGCCAGTAGTATGGGGATAGGGCTATCGAACACTGAAGCTTTCTTT
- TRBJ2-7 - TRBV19 CASSIGTGYEQYF TGTGCCAGTAGTATAGGGACGGGCTACGAGCAGTACTTC